The T cell receptor (beta chain) under discussion was sequenced for a study of patients and donors after allogeneic stem cell transplantation. Germline CDR1 and CDR2: SNHLY and FYNNEI. The V end lost 6 bases, the J end lost 0 bases, and 12 bases lay between the germline ends. The CDR3 covers 15 residues. A few counts support this clonotype. In TCRdb, the RT-PCR reads were re-called with MiXCR into one record per CDR3 protein. Of 150,000 to 200,000 distinct CDR3 sequences in the sample, more than 20% are singletons; the top ten hold about 25%. V and J are TRBV2 and TRBJ1-5; D remains unclear. The source is a human donor who was either an allogeneic HSCT recipient or a stem cell or donor lymphocyte infusion donor (not recorded which). It is not recorded whose cells these are; they may come from a transplant donor. Sequencing used blood, either unsorted or a sorted T cell fraction (not recorded which). The CDR3 DNA reads TGTGCCAGCAGGACTTCCAGGTTTAGCAATCAGCCCCAGCATTTT. Amino acids: CASRTSRFSNQPQHF.